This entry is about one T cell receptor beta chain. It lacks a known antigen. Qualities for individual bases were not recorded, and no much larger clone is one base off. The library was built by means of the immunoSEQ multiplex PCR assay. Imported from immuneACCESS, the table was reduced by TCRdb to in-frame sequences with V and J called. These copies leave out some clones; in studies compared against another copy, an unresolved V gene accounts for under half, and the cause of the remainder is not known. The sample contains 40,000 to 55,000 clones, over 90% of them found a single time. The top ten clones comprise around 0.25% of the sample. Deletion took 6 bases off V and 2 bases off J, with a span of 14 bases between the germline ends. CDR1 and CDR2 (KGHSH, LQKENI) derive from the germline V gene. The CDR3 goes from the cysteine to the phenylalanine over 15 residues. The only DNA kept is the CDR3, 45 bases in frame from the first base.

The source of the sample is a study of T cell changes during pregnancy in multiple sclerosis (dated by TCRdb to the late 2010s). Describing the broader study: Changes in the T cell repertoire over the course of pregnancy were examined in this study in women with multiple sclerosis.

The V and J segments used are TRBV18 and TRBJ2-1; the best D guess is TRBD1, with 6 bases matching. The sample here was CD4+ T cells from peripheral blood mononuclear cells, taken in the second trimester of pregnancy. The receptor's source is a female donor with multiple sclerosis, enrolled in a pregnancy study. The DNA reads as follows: TGTGCCAGCTCCTCCGTACAGGGCACCTACAATGAGCAGTTCTTC. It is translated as CASSSVQGTYNEQFF.